Sequencing of this TCR beta chain was carried out in a study of blood T cell repertoires in COVID-19. Study-level information: PBMCs, B-cell-depleted T cells, or T cells provided the cDNA or gDNA that made up the material.

Germline V lookup: CDR1 SQVTM, CDR2 ANQGSEA. The CDR3 is 11 amino acids. V was shortened by 3 bases and J by 5 bases, with 5 bases between the two germline ends. The method was immunoSEQ multiplex PCR; TCRdb's version includes in-frame clones alone and lacks a portion of them. There are some 100,000 clones in the sample; roughly four fifths occur only once, and about 13% lies in the top ten. This TCR was recovered from a human donor in a cohort sampled during active COVID-19. The sequenced sample consisted of peripheral blood. The V gene is TRBV29-1, the J gene TRBJ2-1; no definite D call. CDR3 coding DNA: TGCAGCGTTGAGTCCAACAATGAGCAGTTCTTC. Translation: CSVESNNEQFF.